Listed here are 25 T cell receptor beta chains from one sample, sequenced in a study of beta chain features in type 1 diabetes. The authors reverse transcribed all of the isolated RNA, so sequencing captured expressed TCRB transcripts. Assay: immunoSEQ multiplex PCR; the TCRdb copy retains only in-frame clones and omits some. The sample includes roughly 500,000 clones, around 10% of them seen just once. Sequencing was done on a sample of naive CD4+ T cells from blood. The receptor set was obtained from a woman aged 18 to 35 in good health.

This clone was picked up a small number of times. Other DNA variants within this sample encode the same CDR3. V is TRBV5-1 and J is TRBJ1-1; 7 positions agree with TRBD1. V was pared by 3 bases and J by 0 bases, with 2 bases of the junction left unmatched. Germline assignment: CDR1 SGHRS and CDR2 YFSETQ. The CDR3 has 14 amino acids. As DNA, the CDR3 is TGCGCCAGCAGCTCGGGACAGCTGAACACTGAAGCTTTCTTT. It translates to CASSSGQLNTEAFF.

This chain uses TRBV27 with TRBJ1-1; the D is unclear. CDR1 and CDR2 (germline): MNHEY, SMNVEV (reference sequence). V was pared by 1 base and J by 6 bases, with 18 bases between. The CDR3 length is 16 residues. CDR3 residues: CASSLLARASRSEAFF. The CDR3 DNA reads TGTGCCAGCAGTTTATTAGCGCGGGCTAGCCGGTCTGAAGCTTTCTTT.

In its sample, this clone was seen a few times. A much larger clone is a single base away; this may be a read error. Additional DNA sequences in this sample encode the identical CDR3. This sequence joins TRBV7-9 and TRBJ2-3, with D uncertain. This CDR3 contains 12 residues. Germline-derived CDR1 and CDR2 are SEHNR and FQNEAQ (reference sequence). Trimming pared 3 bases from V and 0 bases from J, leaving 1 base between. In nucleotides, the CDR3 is TGTGCCAGCAGCTTGAGCACAGATACGCAGTATTTT. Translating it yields CASSLSTDTQYF.

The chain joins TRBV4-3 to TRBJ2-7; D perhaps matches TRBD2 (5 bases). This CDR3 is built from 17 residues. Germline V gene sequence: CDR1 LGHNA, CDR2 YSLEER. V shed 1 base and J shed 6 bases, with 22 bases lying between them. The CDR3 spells CASSQATPAFSSGEQYF. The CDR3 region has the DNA TGCGCCAGCAGCCAAGCCACCCCAGCGTTCTCGAGCGGCGAGCAGTACTTC.

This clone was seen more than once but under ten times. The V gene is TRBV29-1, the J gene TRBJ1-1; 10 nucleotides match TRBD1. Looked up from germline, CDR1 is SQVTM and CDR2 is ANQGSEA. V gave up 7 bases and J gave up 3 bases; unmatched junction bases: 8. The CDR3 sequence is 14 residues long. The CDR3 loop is CSARGTGVYTEAFF. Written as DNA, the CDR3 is TGCAGCGCCCGAGGGACAGGGGTTTACACTGAAGCTTTCTTT.

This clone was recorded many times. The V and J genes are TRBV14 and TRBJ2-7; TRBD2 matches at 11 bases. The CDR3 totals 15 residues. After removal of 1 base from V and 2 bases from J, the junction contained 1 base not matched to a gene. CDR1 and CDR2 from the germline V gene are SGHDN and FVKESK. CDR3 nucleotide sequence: TGTGCCAGCAGCCAAGTACTAGCGGGGGCCTACGAGCAGTACTTC. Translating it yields CASSQVLAGAYEQYF.

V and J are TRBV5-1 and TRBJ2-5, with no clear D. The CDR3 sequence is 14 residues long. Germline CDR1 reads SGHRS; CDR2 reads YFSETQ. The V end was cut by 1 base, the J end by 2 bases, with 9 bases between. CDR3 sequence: CASSLSGTQETQYF. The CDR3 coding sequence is TGCGCCAGCAGCTTGTCAGGAACGCAAGAGACCCAGTACTTC.

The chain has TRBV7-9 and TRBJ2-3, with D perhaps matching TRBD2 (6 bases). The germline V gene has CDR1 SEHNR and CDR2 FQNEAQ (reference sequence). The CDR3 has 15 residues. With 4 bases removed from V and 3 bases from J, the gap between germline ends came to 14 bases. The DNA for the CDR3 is TGTGCCAGCAGCTATGGGGGAGGAAGGACAGATACGCAGTATTTT. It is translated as CASSYGGGRTDTQYF.

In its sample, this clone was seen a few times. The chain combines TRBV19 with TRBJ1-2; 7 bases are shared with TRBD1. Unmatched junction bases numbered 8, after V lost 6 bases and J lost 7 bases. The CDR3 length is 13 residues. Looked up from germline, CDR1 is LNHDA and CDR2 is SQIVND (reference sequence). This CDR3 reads CASSTDRLTGYTF. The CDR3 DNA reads TGTGCCAGTAGCACGGACAGGTTGACTGGCTACACCTTC. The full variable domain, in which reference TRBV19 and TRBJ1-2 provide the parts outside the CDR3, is DGGITQSPKYLFRKEGQNVTLSCEQNLNHDAMYWYRQDPGQGLRLIYYSQIVNDFQKGDIAEGYSVSREKKESFPLTVTSAQKNPTAFYLCASSTDRLTGYTFGSGTRLTVV.

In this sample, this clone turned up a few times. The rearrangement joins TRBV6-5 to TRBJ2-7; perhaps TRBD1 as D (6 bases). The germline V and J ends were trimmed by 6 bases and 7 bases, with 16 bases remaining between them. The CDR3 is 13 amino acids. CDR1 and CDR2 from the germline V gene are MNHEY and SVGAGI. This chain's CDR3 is CASRRQARGEQYF. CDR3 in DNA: TGTGCCAGCAGGCGACAGGCCCGGGGAGAGCAGTACTTC.

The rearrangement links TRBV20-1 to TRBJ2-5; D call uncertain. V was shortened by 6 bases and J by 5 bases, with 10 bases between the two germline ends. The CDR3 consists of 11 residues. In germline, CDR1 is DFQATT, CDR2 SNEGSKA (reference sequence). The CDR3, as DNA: TGCAGTGCCCCCACTGGGGAGACCCAGTACTTC. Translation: CSAPTGETQYF.

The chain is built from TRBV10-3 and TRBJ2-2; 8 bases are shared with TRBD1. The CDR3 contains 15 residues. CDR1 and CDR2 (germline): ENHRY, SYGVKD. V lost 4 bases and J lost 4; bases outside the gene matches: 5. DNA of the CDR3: TGTGCCATCAGTGCGGGACAGGTCCTCACCGGGGAGCTGTTTTTT. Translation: CAISAGQVLTGELFF.

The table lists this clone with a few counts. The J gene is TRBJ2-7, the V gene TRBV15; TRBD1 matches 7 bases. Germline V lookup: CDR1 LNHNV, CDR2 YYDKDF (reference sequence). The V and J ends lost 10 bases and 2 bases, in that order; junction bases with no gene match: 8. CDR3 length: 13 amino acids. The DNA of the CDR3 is TGTGCCAACGACCGGGACAGAGCCTACGAGCAGTACGTC. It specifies CANDRDRAYEQYV.

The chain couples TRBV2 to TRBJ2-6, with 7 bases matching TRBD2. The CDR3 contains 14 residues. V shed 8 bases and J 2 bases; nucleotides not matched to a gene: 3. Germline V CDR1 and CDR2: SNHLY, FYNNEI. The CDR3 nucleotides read TGTGCCAGCGCGGGGGTGGCTGGGGCCAACGTCCTGACTTTC. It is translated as CASAGVAGANVLTF.

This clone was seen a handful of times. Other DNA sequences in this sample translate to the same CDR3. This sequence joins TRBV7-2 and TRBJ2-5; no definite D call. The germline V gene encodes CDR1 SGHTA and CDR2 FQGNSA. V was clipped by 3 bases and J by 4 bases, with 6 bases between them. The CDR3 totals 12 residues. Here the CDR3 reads CASSLWRETQYF. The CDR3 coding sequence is TGTGCCAGCAGCTTGTGGCGAGAGACCCAGTACTTC.

CDR3 DNA: TGTGCCAGCAGCCTTGGACAGGGGAACTATGGCTACACCTTC. It is translated as CASSLGQGNYGYTF. J is TRBJ1-2 and V is TRBV11-1; 9 bases are shared with TRBD1. Germline V gene sequence: CDR1 SGHAT, CDR2 FQDESV (reference sequence). V shed 5 bases and J 2 bases; nucleotides not matched to a gene: 3. The CDR3 has 14 residues.

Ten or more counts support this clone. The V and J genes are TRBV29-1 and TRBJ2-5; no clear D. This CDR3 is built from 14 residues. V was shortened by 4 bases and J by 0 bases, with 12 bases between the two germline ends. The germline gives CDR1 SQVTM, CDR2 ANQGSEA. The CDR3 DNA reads TGCAGCGTTGGCGGCCATAAGTACCAAGAGACCCAGTACTTC. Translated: CSVGGHKYQETQYF.

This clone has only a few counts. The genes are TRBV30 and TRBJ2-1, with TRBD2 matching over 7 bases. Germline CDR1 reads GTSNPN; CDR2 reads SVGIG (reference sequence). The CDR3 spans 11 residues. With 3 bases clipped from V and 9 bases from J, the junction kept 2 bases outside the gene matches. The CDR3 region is CAWRRGIEQFF. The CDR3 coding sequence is TGTGCCTGGAGGCGGGGGATTGAGCAGTTCTTC.

The CDR3 protein is CASSLLVKKEQYF. CDR3 nucleotides: TGTGCCAGCAGCTTGTTGGTCAAAAAGGAGCAGTACTTC. The chain links TRBV5-4 to TRBJ2-7; D gene uncertain. Germline assignment: CDR1 SGHNT and CDR2 YYREEE (reference sequence). Trimming removed 1 base at V and 7 bases at J, with 12 bases between. The CDR3 loop spans 13 amino acids.

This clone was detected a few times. CDR3 amino acids: CASSLEVQETQYF. The CDR3 DNA reads as TGTGCCAGCAGCTTAGAGGTTCAAGAGACCCAGTACTTC. The V and J genes are TRBV7-9 and TRBJ2-5, with unresolved D. V was trimmed by 1 base and J by 2 bases, leaving 5 bases between them. This CDR3 region has 13 residues. Germline CDR1 reads SEHNR; CDR2 reads FQNEAQ (reference sequence).

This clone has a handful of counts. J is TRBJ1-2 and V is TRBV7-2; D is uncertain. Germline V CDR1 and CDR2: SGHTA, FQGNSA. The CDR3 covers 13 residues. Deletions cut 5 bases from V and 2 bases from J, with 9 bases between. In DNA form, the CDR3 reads TGTGCCAGCAGCACCTCCCCAAACTATGGCTACACCTTC. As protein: CASSTSPNYGYTF.

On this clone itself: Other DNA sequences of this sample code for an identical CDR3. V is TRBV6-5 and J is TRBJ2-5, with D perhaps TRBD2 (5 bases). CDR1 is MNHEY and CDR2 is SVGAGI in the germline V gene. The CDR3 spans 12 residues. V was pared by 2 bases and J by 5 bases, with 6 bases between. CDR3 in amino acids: CASSYRGETQYF. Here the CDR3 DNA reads TGTGCCAGCAGTTACCGAGGGGAGACCCAGTACTTC.

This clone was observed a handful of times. CDR3: CASSQEGQAGIGYGYTF. CDR3 in DNA: TGTGCCAGCAGCCAAGAAGGTCAAGCTGGTATCGGCTATGGCTACACCTTC. V is TRBV4-2 and J is TRBJ1-2, with no clear D. From germline, CDR1 is LGHNA and CDR2 YNFKEQ. The V end was cut by 0 bases, the J end by 4 bases, with 18 bases between. The CDR3 consists of 17 residues.

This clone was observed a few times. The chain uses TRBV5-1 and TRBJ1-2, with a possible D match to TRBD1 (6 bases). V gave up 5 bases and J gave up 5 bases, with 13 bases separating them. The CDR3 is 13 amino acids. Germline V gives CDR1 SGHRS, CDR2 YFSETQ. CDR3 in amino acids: CASSWTASYGYTF. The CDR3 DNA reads TGCGCCAGCAGTTGGACAGCATCGTATGGCTACACCTTC.

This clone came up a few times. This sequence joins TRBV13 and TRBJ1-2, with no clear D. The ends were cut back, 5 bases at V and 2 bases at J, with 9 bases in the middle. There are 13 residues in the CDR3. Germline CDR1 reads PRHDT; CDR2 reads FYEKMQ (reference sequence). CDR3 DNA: TGTGCCAGCAGCCGGACCCTAAACTATGGCTACACCTTC. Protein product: CASSRTLNYGYTF.